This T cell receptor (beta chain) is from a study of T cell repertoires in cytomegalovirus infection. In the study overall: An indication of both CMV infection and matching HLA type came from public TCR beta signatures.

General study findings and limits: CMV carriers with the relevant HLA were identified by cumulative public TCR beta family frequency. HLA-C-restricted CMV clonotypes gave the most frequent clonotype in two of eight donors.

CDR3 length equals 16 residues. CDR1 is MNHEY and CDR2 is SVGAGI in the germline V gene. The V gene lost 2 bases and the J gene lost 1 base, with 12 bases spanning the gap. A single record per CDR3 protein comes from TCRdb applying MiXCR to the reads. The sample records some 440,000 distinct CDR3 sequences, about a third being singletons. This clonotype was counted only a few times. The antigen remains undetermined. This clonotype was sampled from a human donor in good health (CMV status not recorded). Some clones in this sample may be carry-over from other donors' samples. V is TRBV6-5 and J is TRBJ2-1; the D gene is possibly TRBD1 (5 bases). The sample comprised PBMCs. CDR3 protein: CASSYTQGGSYNEQFF. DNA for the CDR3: TGTGCCAGCAGTTACACCCAGGGTGGGTCCTACAATGAGCAGTTCTTC.